These 2 T cell receptor beta chains share one sample of origin, sequenced in a study of T cells in Graves' hyperthyroidism and ophthalmopathy. Template material for amplifying TCR beta CDR3 regions consisted of RNA transcripts. Researchers ran a first-round RT-PCR on the TCR CDR3 using the HTBI primer set. TCRdb analysed the multiplex PCR reads with MiXCR anew, one entry per CDR3 protein. The sample carries about 740,000 distinct CDR3 sequences, around 15% recorded once. The sample consisted of blood. The origin of the receptors is a woman aged 18-35 years with Graves' hyperthyroidism.

The table lists this clonotype with a few counts. J is TRBJ2-2 and V is TRBV19; D remains ambiguous. This CDR3 has 15 amino acids. The germline V and J ends were trimmed by 6 bases and 2 bases, with 13 bases remaining between them. Germline V gene sequence: CDR1 LNHDA, CDR2 SQIVND (reference sequence). CDR3 sequence reads: CASRESDINTGELFF. The DNA of the CDR3 is TGTGCCAGTAGAGAGTCTGACATAAACACCGGGGAGCTGTTTTTT.

The chain is built from TRBV19 and TRBJ2-3; D uncertain. V dropped 4 bases and J dropped 6 bases, with 8 bases sitting between them. The germline V gene encodes CDR1 LNHDA and CDR2 SQIVND (reference sequence). CDR3 length: 12 amino acids. In DNA, the CDR3 is TGTGCCAGTAGTACCGGTCTGGATACGCAGTATTTT. It translates to CASSTGLDTQYF.